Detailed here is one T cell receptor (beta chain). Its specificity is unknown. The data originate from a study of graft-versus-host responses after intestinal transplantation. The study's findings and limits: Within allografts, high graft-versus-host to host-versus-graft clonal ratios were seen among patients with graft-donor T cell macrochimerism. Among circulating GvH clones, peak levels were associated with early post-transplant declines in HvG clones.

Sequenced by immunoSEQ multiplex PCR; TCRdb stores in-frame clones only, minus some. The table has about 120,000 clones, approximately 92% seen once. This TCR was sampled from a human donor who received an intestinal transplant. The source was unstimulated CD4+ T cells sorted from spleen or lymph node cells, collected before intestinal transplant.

In DNA form, the CDR3 reads TGTGCCAGTGCCGGGACAGGGTTTGAAGCTTTCTTT. The encoded protein is CASAGTGFEAFF. The chain links TRBV28 to TRBJ1-1; 9 positions agree with TRBD1. From germline, CDR1 is MDHEN and CDR2 SYDVKM. The length of the CDR3 is 12 residues. After removal of 9 bases from V and 7 bases from J, the junction contained 6 bases not matched to a gene.